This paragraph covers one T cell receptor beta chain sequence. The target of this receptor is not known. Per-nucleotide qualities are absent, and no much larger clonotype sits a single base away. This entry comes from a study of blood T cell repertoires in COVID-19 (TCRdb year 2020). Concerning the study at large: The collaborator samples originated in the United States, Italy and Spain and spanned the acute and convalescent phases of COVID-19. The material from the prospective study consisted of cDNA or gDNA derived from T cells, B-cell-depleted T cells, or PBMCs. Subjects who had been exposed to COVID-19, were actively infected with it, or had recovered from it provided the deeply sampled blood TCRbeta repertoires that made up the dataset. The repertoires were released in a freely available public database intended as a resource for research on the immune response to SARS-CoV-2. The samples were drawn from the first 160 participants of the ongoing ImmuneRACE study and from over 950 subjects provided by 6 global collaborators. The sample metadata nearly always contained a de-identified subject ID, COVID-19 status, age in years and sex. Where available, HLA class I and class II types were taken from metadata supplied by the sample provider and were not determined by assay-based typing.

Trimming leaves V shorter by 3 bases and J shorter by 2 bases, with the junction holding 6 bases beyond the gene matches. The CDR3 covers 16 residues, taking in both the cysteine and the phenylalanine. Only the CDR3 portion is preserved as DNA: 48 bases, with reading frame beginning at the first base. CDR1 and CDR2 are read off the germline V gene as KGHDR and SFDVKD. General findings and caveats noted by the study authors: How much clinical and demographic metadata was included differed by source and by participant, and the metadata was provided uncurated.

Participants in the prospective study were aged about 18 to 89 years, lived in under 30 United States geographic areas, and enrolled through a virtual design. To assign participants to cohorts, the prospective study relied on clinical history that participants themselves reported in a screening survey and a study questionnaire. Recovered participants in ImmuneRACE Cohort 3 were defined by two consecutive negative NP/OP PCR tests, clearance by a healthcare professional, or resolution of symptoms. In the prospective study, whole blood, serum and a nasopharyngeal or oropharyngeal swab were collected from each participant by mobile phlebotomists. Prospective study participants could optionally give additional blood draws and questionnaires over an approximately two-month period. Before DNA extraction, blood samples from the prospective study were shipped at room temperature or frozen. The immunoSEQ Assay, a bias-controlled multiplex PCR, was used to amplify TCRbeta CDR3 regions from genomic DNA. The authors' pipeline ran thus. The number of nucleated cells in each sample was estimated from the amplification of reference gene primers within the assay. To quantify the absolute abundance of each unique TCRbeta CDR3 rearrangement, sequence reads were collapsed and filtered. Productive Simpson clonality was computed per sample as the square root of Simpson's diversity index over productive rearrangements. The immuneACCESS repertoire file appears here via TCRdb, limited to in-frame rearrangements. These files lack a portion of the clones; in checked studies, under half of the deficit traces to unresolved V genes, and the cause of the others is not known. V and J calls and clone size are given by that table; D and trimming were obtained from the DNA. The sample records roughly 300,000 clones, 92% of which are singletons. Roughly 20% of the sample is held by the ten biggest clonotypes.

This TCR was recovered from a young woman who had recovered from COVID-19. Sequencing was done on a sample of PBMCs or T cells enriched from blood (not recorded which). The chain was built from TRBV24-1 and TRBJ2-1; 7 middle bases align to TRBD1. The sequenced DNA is TGTGCCACCAGTGATATGCAGGGGGTGACCTACAATGAGCAGTTCTTC. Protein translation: CATSDMQGVTYNEQFF.